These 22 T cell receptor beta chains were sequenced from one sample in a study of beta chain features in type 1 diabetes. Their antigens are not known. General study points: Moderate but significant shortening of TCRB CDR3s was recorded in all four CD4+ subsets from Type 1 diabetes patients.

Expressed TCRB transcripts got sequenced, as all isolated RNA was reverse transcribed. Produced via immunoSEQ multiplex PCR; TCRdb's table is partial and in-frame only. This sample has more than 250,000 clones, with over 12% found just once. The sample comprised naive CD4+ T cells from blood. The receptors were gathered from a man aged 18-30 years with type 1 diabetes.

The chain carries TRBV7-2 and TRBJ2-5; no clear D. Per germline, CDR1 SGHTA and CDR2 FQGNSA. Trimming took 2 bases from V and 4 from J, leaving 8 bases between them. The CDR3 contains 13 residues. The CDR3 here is CASSLSVGETQYF. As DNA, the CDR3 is TGTGCCAGCAGCTTATCGGTCGGAGAGACCCAGTACTTC.

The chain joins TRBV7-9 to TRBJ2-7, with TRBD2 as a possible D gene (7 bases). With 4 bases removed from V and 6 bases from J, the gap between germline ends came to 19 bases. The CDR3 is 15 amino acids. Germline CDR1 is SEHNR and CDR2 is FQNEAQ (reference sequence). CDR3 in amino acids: CASSSGLQGGGEQYF. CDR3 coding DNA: TGTGCCAGCAGCTCCGGATTACAGGGAGGGGGCGAGCAGTACTTC.

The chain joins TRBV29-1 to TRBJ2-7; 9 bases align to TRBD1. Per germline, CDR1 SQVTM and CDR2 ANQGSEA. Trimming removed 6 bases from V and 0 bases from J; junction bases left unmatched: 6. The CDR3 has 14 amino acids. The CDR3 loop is CSVFGTGSSYEQYF. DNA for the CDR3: TGCAGCGTGTTTGGGACAGGGAGCTCCTACGAGCAGTACTTC.

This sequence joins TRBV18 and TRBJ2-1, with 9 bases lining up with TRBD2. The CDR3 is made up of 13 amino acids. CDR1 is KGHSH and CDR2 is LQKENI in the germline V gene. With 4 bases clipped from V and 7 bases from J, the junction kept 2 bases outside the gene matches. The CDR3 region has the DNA TGTGCCAGCTCACGCGGGGGGGGGAATGAGCAGTTCTTC. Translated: CASSRGGGNEQFF.

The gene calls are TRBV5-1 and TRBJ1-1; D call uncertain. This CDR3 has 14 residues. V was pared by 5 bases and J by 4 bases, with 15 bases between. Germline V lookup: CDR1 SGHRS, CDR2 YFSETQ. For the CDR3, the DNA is TGCGCCAGCAGTACGTCCGGGTCGGGCACTGAAGCTTTCTTT. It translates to CASSTSGSGTEAFF.

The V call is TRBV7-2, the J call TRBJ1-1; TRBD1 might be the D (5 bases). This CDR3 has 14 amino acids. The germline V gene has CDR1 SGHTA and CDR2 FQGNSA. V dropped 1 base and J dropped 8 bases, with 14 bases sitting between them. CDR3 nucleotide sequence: TGTGCCAGCAGCTTAGTATTGGCGGGGGGGGAAGCTTTCTTT. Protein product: CASSLVLAGGEAFF.

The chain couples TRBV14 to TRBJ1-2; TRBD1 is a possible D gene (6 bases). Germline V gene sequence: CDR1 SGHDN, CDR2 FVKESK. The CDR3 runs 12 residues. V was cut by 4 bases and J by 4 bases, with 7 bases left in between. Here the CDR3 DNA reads TGTGCCAGCAGCCGGGACACCTATGGCTACACCTTC. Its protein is CASSRDTYGYTF.

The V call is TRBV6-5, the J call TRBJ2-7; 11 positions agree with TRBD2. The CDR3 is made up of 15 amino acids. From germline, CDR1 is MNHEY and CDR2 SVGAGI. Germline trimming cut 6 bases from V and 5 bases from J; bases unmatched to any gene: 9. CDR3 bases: TGTGCCAGCAGAACCGGGACTAGCGGTAAACACGAGCAGTACTTC. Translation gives CASRTGTSGKHEQYF.

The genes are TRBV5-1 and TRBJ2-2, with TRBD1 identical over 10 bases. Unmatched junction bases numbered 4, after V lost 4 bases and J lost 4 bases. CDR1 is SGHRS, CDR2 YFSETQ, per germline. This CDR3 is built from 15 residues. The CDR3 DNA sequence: TGCGCCAGCAGCGGAGGGACAGGGGCCACCGGGGAGCTGTTTTTT. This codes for CASSGGTGATGELFF.

CDR3 in amino acids: CASSYRGREGYTF. The CDR3 DNA follows: TGTGCCAGCAGTTACCGTGGACGGGAGGGCTACACCTTC. The chain couples TRBV6-5 to TRBJ1-2; D is undetermined. This CDR3 is 13 amino acids long. CDR1 is MNHEY and CDR2 is SVGAGI in the germline V gene. V lost 2 bases, J lost 8 bases, and 12 bases lay in between.

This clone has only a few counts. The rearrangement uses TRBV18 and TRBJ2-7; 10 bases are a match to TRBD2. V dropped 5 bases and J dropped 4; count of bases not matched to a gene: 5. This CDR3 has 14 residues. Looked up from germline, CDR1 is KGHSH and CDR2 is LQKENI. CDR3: CASSAGTSEYEQYF. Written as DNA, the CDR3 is TGTGCCAGCTCAGCCGGGACTAGCGAATACGAGCAGTACTTC.

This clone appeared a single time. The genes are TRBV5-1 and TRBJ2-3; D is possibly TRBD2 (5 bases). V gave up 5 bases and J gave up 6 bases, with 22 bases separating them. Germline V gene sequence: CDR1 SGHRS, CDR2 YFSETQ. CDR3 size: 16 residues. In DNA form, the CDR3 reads TGCGCCAGCAGGAGGGATTCGTCCCAAATGGGGGATACGCAGTATTTT. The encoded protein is CASRRDSSQMGDTQYF.

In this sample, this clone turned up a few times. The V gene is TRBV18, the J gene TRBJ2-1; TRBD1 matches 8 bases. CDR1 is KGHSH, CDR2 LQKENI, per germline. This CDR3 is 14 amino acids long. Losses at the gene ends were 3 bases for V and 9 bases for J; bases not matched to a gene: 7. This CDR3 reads CASSPTIQGGEQFF. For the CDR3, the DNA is TGTGCCAGCTCACCCACGATACAGGGGGGTGAGCAGTTCTTC.

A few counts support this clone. This CDR3 is CASSLGLVGKTQYF. CDR3 nucleotide sequence: TGTGCCAGCAGCTTAGGACTAGTCGGGAAGACCCAGTACTTC. V is TRBV11-2 and J is TRBJ2-5, with D perhaps matching TRBD2 (6 bases). Germline values: CDR1 SGHAT, CDR2 FQNNGV. The V end lost 1 base, the J end lost 6 bases, and 12 bases lay between the germline ends. The CDR3 runs 14 residues. The full variable domain, rest sourced from reference TRBV11-2 and TRBJ2-5, is EAGVAQSPRYKIIEKRQSVAFWCNPISGHATLYWYQQILGQGPKLLIQFQNNGVVDDSQLPKDRFSAERLKGVDSTLKIQPAKLEDSAVYLCASSLGLVGKTQYFGPGTRLLVL.

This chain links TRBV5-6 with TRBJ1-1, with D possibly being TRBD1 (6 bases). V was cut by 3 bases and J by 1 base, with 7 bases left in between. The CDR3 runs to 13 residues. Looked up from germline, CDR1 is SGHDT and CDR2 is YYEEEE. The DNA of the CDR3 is TGTGCCAGCAGCTCACAGGGGAACACTGAAGCTTTCTTT. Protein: CASSSQGNTEAFF. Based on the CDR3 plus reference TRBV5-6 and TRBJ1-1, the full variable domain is DAGVTQSPTHLIKTRGQQVTLRCSPKSGHDTVSWYQQALGQGPQFIFQYYEEEERQRGNFPDRFSGHQFPNYSSELNVNALLLGDSALYLCASSSQGNTEAFFGQGTRLTVV.

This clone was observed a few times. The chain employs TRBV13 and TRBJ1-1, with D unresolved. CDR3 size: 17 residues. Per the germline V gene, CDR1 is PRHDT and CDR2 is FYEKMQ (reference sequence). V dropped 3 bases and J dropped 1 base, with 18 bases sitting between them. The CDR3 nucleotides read TGTGCCAGCAGCTTCACCAGAAAGGAGGTGTGGAACACTGAAGCTTTCTTT. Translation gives CASSFTRKEVWNTEAFF.

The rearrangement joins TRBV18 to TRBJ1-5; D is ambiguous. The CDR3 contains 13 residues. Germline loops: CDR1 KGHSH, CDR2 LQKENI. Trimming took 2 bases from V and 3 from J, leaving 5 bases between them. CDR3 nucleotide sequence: TGTGCCAGCTCACCAGACATCAATCAGCCCCAGCATTTT. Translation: CASSPDINQPQHF.

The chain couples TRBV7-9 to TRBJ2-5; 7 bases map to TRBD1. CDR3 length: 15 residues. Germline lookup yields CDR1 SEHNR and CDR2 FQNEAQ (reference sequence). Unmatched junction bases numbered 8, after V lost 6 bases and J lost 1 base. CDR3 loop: CASRGQSILQETQYF. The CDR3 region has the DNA TGTGCCAGCAGGGGACAGTCGATCCTCCAAGAGACCCAGTACTTC.

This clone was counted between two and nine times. The CDR3 DNA reads TGTGCCAGTAGTATCTCCTTCCGGACAGGCGGCCCCGGGGAGCTGTTTTTT. Encoded protein: CASSISFRTGGPGELFF. The chain joins TRBV19 to TRBJ2-2; TRBD1 matches 7 bases. V trimming: 3 bases; J trimming: 6 bases; junction bases outside the gene matches: 13. CDR3 size: 17 residues. Germline V gene sequence: CDR1 LNHDA, CDR2 SQIVND (reference sequence). Full variable domain (missing parts from reference TRBV19 and TRBJ2-2): DGGITQSPKYLFRKEGQNVTLSCEQNLNHDAMYWYRQDPGQGLRLIYYSQIVNDFQKGDIAEGYSVSREKKESFPLTVTSAQKNPTAFYLCASSISFRTGGPGELFFGEGSRLTVL.

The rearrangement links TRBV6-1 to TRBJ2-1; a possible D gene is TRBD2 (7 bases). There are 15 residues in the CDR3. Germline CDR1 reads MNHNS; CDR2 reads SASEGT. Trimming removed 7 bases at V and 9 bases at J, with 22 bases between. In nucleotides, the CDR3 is TGTGCCAGCAAACTGACGGGACTATGGGGGGCTGAGCAGTTCTTC. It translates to CASKLTGLWGAEQFF.

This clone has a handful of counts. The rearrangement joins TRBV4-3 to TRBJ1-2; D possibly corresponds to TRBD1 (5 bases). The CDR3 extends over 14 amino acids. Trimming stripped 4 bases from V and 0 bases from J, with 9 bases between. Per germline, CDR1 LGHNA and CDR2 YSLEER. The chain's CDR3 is CASSRQSANYGYTF. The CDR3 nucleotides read TGCGCCAGCAGCCGACAGAGTGCTAACTATGGCTACACCTTC.

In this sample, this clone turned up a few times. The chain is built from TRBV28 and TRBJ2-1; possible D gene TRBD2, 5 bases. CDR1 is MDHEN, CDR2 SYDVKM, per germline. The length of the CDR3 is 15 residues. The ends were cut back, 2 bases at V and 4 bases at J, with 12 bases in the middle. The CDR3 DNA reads TGTGCCAGCAGTTTAGGCAGCGGTCAGTACAATGAGCAGTTCTTC. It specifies CASSLGSGQYNEQFF. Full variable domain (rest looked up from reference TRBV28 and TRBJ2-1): DVKVTQSSRYLVKRTGEKVFLECVQDMDHENMFWYRQDPGLGLRLIYFSYDVKMKEKGDIPEGYSVSREKKERFSLILESASTNQTSMYLCASSLGSGQYNEQFFGPGTRLTVL.